Sequencing of this TCR beta chain was carried out in a study of identical twins. Study observations and caveats: Zero-insertion results could be subject to partial confounding by invariant MAIT and iNKT cells.

Concerning this clonotype: Its antigen is still unknown.

There are 14 residues in the CDR3. J was trimmed by 9 bases and V by 7 bases; bases with no gene match: 9. Looked up from germline, CDR1 is SGHRS and CDR2 is YFSETQ. Each CDR3 protein gets one entry after TCRdb re-called the 5' RACE reads with MiXCR. The sample carries roughly 690,000 distinct CDR3 sequences, 21% recorded once. This sample was also put to use in a study of T cells expressing NK-cell markers. Turning to that study: One of eight sequenced donors was HCMV-seronegative; the other seven were seropositive. NKG2C+ dominant clonotype frequencies in six donors were roughly 1.0-7.5% of CD8+ T cells. Several donors showed these clonotypes also leading the CD3+CD56-NKG2C+ fraction.

This chain connects TRBV5-1 to TRBJ2-3, with TRBD2 identical over 12 bases. The sample taken for sequencing was PBMCs. The origin of this receptor is a woman between 18 and 29 years old in good health. For the CDR3, the DNA is TGCGCCAGCGCCGGAGGGCTAGCGGGAGGGACGCAGTATTTT. This codes for CASAGGLAGGTQYF.